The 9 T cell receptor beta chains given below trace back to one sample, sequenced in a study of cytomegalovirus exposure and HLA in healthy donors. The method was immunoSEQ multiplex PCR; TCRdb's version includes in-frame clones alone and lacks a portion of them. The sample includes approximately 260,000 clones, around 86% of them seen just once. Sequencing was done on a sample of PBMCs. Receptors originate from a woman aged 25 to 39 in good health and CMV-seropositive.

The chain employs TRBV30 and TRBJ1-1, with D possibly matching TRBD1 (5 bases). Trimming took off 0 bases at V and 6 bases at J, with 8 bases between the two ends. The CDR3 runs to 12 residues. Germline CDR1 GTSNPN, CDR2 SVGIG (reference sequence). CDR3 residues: CAWSVRGSEAFF. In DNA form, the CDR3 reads TGTGCCTGGAGTGTAAGGGGATCTGAAGCTTTCTTT.

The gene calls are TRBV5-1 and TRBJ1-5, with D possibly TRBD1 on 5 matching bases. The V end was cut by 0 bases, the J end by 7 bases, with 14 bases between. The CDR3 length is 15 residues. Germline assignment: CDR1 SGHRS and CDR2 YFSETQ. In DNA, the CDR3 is TGCGCCAGCAGCTTGGCCGGGGGGGTAGAACAGCCCCAGCATTTT. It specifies CASSLAGGVEQPQHF.

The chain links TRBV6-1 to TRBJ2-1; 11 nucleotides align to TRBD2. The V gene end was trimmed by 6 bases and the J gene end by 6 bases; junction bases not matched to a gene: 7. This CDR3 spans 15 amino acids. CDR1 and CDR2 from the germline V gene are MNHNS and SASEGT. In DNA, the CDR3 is TGTGCCAGCAGGTACACTAGCGGGAGCAGCAATGAGCAGTTCTTC. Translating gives CASRYTSGSSNEQFF.

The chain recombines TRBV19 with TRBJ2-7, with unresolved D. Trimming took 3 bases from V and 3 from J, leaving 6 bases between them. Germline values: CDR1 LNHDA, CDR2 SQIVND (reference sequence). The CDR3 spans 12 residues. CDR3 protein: CASSMTGYEQYF. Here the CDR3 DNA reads TGTGCCAGTAGTATGACTGGCTACGAGCAGTACTTC.

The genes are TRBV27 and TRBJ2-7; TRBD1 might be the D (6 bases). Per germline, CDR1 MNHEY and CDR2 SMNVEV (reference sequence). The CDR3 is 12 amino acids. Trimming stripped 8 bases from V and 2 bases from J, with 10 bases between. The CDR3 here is CASVDSTYEQYF. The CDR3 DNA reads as TGTGCCAGCGTGGACAGTACCTACGAGCAGTACTTC.

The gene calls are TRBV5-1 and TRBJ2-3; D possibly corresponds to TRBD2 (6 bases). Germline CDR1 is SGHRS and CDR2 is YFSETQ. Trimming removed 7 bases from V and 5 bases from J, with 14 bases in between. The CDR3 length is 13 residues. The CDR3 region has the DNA TGCGCCAGCTCCCGGGAGTACGAAGATACGCAGTATTTT. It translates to CASSREYEDTQYF.

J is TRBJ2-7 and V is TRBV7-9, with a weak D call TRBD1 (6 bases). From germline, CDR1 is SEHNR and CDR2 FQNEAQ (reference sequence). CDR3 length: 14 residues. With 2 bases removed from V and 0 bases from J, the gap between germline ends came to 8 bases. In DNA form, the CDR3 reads TGTGCCAGCAGCTTACAGGGGATCTCCTACGAGCAGTACTTC. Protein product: CASSLQGISYEQYF.

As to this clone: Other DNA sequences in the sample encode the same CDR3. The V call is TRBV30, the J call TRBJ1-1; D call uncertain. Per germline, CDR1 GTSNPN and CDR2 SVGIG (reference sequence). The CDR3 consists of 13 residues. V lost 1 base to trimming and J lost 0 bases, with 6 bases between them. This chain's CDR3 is CAWSGQMNTEAFF. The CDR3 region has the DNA TGTGCCTGGAGTGGTCAGATGAACACTGAAGCTTTCTTT.

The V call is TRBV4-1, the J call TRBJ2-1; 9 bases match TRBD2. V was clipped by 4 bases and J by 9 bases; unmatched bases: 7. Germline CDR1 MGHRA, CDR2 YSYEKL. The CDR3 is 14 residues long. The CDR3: CASSLDGTSIEQFF. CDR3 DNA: TGCGCCAGCAGCCTAGATGGGACTAGCATTGAGCAGTTCTTC.